This entry lists 28 T cell receptor beta chains sequenced from one sample in a study of blood T cells in healthy people across ages. Through a sample-barcoded 5' primer and a J-beta primer mix, a second PCR was run for roughly 6 to 12 cycles. TCRdb recomputed calls from the 5' RACE reads with MiXCR, one row per CDR3 protein. The sample consists of fewer than 2,000,000 distinct CDR3 sequences, about 35% of them appearing once. Sequenced input: blood. The receptors stem from a woman between 25 and 40 years old in good health.

Only a few counts were recorded for this clonotype. The chain combines TRBV6-5 with TRBJ1-6, with TRBD1 matching over 7 bases. The V and J ends lost 2 bases and 10 bases, in that order; junction bases with no gene match: 8. Germline CDR1 reads MNHEY; CDR2 reads SVGAGI. The CDR3 sequence is 15 residues long. The CDR3 loop is CASSYRQGGRSPLHF. In nucleotides, the CDR3 is TGTGCCAGCAGTTACCGACAGGGAGGGAGATCACCCCTCCACTTT.

This sequence joins TRBV5-6 and TRBJ1-5; no reliable D call. Germline CDR1 is SGHDT and CDR2 is YYEEEE. Trimming left V 3 bases short and J 4 bases short, with 17 bases between. This CDR3 is 16 amino acids long. In DNA form, the CDR3 reads TGTGCCAGCAGCTCTTGGACGGATCTCGCAAATCAGCCCCAGCATTTT. Translated, it gives CASSSWTDLANQPQHF.

The sample holds a few counts of this clonotype. The chain links TRBV7-9 to TRBJ2-1; D tentatively fits TRBD1 or TRBD2 (6 bases each). V lost 4 bases and J lost 5, with 15 bases in between. The CDR3 length is 15 residues. Per germline, CDR1 SEHNR and CDR2 FQNEAQ (reference sequence). CDR3: CASSSPLGGNNEQFF. CDR3 bases: TGTGCCAGCAGCTCCCCCCTCGGGGGCAACAATGAGCAGTTCTTC. The whole variable domain, filled in from reference TRBV7-9 and TRBJ2-1, reads DTGVSQNPRHKITKRGQNVTFRCDPISEHNRLYWYRQTLGQGPEFLTYFQNEAQLEKSRLLSDRFSAERPKGSFSTLEIQRTEQGDSAMYLCASSSPLGGNNEQFFGPGTRLTVL.

CDR3 in DNA: TGTGCCAGCACCAAACCTTTGACAGTGCCCTACAATGAGCAGTACTTC. As protein: CASTKPLTVPYNEQYF. The chain uses TRBV28 and TRBJ2-7; maybe TRBD1 (5 bases). Trimming removed 7 bases from V and 7 bases from J, with 26 bases in between. Germline CDR1 is MDHEN and CDR2 is SYDVKM. CDR3 length: 16 amino acids.

The chain couples TRBV2 to TRBJ2-5; possible D gene TRBD1, 6 bases. Germline-derived CDR1 and CDR2 are SNHLY and FYNNEI. Trimming took 1 base from V and 11 from J, leaving 14 bases between them. The CDR3 runs 13 residues. CDR3 sequence reads: CASSEGTRGEQYF. In DNA form, the CDR3 reads TGTGCCAGCAGTGAAGGAACCAGGGGAGAGCAGTACTTC.

The gene calls are TRBV5-5 and TRBJ2-1, with TRBD2 matching over 7 bases. Germline V CDR1 and CDR2: SGHKS, YYEKEE (reference sequence). There are 14 residues in the CDR3. V lost 5 bases, J lost 7 bases, and 9 bases stayed unmatched. CDR3: CASRRPGGGNEQFF. Here the CDR3 DNA reads TGTGCCAGCAGGCGCCCGGGAGGAGGAAATGAGCAGTTCTTC.

V usage is TRBV27 and J usage is TRBJ2-1; 7 bases are a match to TRBD1. This CDR3 has 14 amino acids. The V gene's germline CDR1 is MNHEY and CDR2 SMNVEV (reference sequence). Germline trimming cut 3 bases from V and 8 bases from J; bases unmatched to any gene: 7. CDR3 coding DNA: TGTGCCAGCAGTTTTATAGGGGGCGTCGATGAGCAGTTCTTC. It specifies CASSFIGGVDEQFF.

The genes are TRBV27 and TRBJ1-2; the D gene is possibly TRBD1 (5 bases). Germline V gives CDR1 MNHEY, CDR2 SMNVEV (reference sequence). CDR3 length equals 12 residues. The ends were cut back, 4 bases at V and 5 bases at J, with 8 bases in the middle. CDR3 nucleotides: TGTGCCAGCAGTTGGGGGGGATATGGCTACACCTTC. Translation: CASSWGGYGYTF.

This clonotype was counted a few times. The V and J genes are TRBV6-1 and TRBJ2-5; 10 bases agree with TRBD2. Germline CDR1 and CDR2: MNHNS and SASEGT. V dropped 4 bases and J dropped 4; count of bases not matched to a gene: 12. This CDR3 has 17 residues. The CDR3 DNA reads as TGTGCCAGCAGTGTTCAGCGGGAGGGCCCTCTGGGAGAGACCCAGTACTTC. Amino acid sequence: CASSVQREGPLGETQYF.

The gene calls are TRBV7-9 and TRBJ1-1; weak D call: TRBD1 (5 bases). V lost 5 bases to trimming and J lost 0 bases, with 19 bases between them. Germline CDR1 is SEHNR and CDR2 is FQNEAQ (reference sequence). CDR3 length: 17 amino acids. For the CDR3, the DNA is TGTGCCAGCAGCCCCCAGGGCTACGTGGGGGTGAACACTGAAGCTTTCTTT. This translates into CASSPQGYVGVNTEAFF.

The rearrangement joins TRBV6-1 to TRBJ1-2; D is ambiguous. V dropped 8 bases and J dropped 1 base, with 11 bases sitting between them. Per the germline V gene, CDR1 is MNHNS and CDR2 is SASEGT. The CDR3 runs 13 residues. The CDR3 is CASHPPNNYGYTF. The DNA of the CDR3 is TGTGCCAGCCACCCACCTAATAACTATGGCTACACCTTC.

This clonotype was detected many times. The chain is built from TRBV29-1 and TRBJ1-2; D not certain. Germline CDR1 SQVTM, CDR2 ANQGSEA. This CDR3 contains 13 residues. V gave up 8 bases and J gave up 3 bases, with 16 bases separating them. CDR3 protein: CSTVGGRDYGYTF. CDR3 nucleotides: TGCAGCACCGTTGGAGGGCGAGACTATGGCTACACCTTC.

This clonotype was counted only a few times. The J gene is TRBJ2-7, the V gene TRBV7-2; 7 bases match TRBD1. The CDR3 extends over 13 amino acids. CDR1 is SGHTA, CDR2 FQGNSA, per germline. V lost 4 bases to trimming and J lost 6 bases; unmatched junction nucleotides: 6. The CDR3 is CASSSMTGLEQYF. The CDR3 region has the DNA TGTGCCAGCAGCTCCATGACAGGGCTCGAGCAGTACTTC.

The chain links TRBV24-1 to TRBJ2-5; D possibly matches TRBD1 or TRBD2 (5 bases each). This CDR3 contains 12 residues. Trimming removed 5 bases at V and 5 bases at J, with 8 bases between. In germline, CDR1 is KGHDR, CDR2 SFDVKD. This CDR3 is CATSAWDETQYF. CDR3 in DNA: TGTGCCACCAGTGCATGGGACGAGACCCAGTACTTC.

This clonotype was counted between two and nine times. The V gene is TRBV20-1, the J gene TRBJ2-3; 14 bases line up with TRBD2. The germline gives CDR1 DFQATT, CDR2 SNEGSKA (reference sequence). V dropped 6 bases and J dropped 5; count of bases not matched to a gene: 7. The CDR3 loop spans 15 amino acids. The CDR3 reads CSAMGLAGVIDTQYF. CDR3 DNA sequence: TGCAGTGCCATGGGACTAGCGGGAGTGATAGATACGCAGTATTTT.

At least ten counts were recorded for this clonotype. The V and J genes are TRBV18 and TRBJ2-5; 9 bases line up with TRBD2. J lost 1 base, V lost 3 bases, and 3 bases had no gene match. Germline values: CDR1 KGHSH, CDR2 LQKENI. This CDR3 has 15 residues. DNA for the CDR3: TGTGCCAGCTCACCCCTAGCGGGAACCCAAGAGACCCAGTACTTC. Translating it yields CASSPLAGTQETQYF. The full variable domain, rest sourced from reference TRBV18 and TRBJ2-5, is NAGVMQNPRHLVRRRGQEARLRCSPMKGHSHVYWYRQLPEEGLKFMVYLQKENIIDESGMPKERFSAEFPKEGPSILRIQQVVRGDSAAYFCASSPLAGTQETQYFGPGTRLLVL.

The table lists this clonotype with a few counts. The CDR3 reads CASSFGGPPDEQYF. The CDR3 nucleotides are TGTGCCAGCAGTTTCGGAGGGCCCCCTGACGAGCAGTACTTC. The chain recombines TRBV12-3 or TRBV12-4 with TRBJ2-5; a weak D match, TRBD2 (6 bases). The J call could be wrong; TRBJ2-7 is a better fit for the DNA end. The length of the CDR3 is 14 residues.

This clonotype was counted a few times. V usage is TRBV3-1 and J usage is TRBJ2-3; D is tentatively TRBD1 or TRBD2 (5 bases each). The CDR3 is 19 residues long. Looked up from germline, CDR1 is LGHDT and CDR2 is YNNKEL (reference sequence). V lost 1 base to trimming and J lost 0 bases, with 20 bases between them. The CDR3 reads CASSQVWEIGTGSTDTQYF. CDR3 bases: TGTGCCAGCAGCCAAGTCTGGGAGATCGGGACGGGAAGCACAGATACGCAGTATTTT.

Only a few counts were recorded for this clonotype. The V call is TRBV20-1, the J call TRBJ2-3; D call uncertain. The V end lost 0 bases, the J end lost 6 bases, and 13 bases lay between the germline ends. This CDR3 region has 14 residues. The germline CDR1 and CDR2 sequences are DFQATT and SNEGSKA (reference sequence). As DNA, the CDR3 is TGCAGTGCTAGAGATCTGGGATCTGGGGATACGCAGTATTTT. This encodes CSARDLGSGDTQYF.

Only a few counts were recorded for this clonotype. The V call is TRBV20-1, the J call TRBJ2-1; 7 bases line up with TRBD2. The V and J ends lost 1 base and 6 bases, in that order; junction bases with no gene match: 9. Germline V gene lookup returns CDR1 DFQATT and CDR2 SNEGSKA (reference sequence). The CDR3 totals 15 residues. CDR3 sequence (DNA): TGCAGTGCTAGAGTAAAAGCGGGGTTCCTCAATGAGCAGTTCTTC. Translated, it gives CSARVKAGFLNEQFF.

The genes are TRBV3-1 and TRBJ2-7; unclear D gene. Germline V gene sequence: CDR1 LGHDT, CDR2 YNNKEL (reference sequence). The ends were cut back, 5 bases at V and 2 bases at J, with 13 bases in the middle. The CDR3 has 14 residues. CDR3: CASSSRTNPYEQYF. In DNA form, the CDR3 reads TGTGCCAGCAGCTCGCGGACCAACCCCTACGAGCAGTACTTC.

This clonotype was observed a few times. This sequence joins TRBV20-1 and TRBJ1-5; perhaps TRBD1 as D (6 bases). This CDR3 has 14 amino acids. Germline V lookup: CDR1 DFQATT, CDR2 SNEGSKA (reference sequence). Trimming took 6 bases from V and 2 from J, leaving 14 bases between them. CDR3 coding DNA: TGCAGTGCGGGAAGGGGGATAGGCAATCAGCCCCAGCATTTT. It yields the protein CSAGRGIGNQPQHF.

The chain employs TRBV13 and TRBJ2-7; 7 positions agree with TRBD2. Germline V gene data show CDR1 as PRHDT and CDR2 as FYEKMQ (reference sequence). The CDR3 has 15 amino acids. J lost 5 bases, V lost 4 bases, and 11 bases had no gene match. CDR3 in DNA: TGTGCCAGCAGCTCCCCAACCGACCGGGGGGACGAGCAGTACTTC. It specifies CASSSPTDRGDEQYF.

This clonotype was seen at least ten times. The V call is TRBV4-1, the J call TRBJ2-1; the match to TRBD2 covers 8 bases. Germline V gene lookup returns CDR1 MGHRA and CDR2 YSYEKL. This CDR3 region has 16 residues. Germline trimming cut 0 bases from V and 6 bases from J; bases unmatched to any gene: 7. The CDR3, as DNA: TGCGCCAGCAGCCAAGACGCCGGGGGGGGTAGCAATGAGCAGTTCTTC. As protein: CASSQDAGGGSNEQFF.

The V and J genes are TRBV9 and TRBJ1-2; possibly TRBD1 for D (5 bases). The germline CDR1 and CDR2 sequences are SGDLS and YYNGEE. V was pared by 0 bases and J by 5 bases, with 11 bases between. The CDR3 extends over 14 amino acids. CDR3 DNA sequence: TGTGCCAGCAGCGTAGACGGGGGGAGTTATGGCTACACCTTC. This translates into CASSVDGGSYGYTF. The whole variable domain, remainder taken from reference TRBV9 and TRBJ1-2, is DSGVTQTPKHLITATGQRVTLRCSPRSGDLSVYWYQQSLDQGLQFLIQYYNGEERAKGNILERFSAQQFPDLHSELNLSSLELGDSALYFCASSVDGGSYGYTFGSGTRLTVV.

In this sample, this clonotype turned up once. This sequence joins TRBV9 and TRBJ1-1; 10 nucleotides match TRBD1. This CDR3 has 15 residues. The J segment lost 10 bases and the V segment lost 3 bases, leaving 12 bases of the junction unmatched. CDR1 SGDLS and CDR2 YYNGEE come from the germline V gene. The CDR3 loop reads CASSALGDRGSGAFF. The DNA of the CDR3 is TGTGCCAGCAGCGCGTTGGGGGACAGGGGATCGGGAGCTTTCTTT.

In this sample, this clonotype turned up a few times. The chain recombines TRBV3-1 with TRBJ2-3; D possibly matches TRBD1 or TRBD2 (5 bases each). In germline, CDR1 is LGHDT, CDR2 YNNKEL (reference sequence). V was pared by 2 bases and J by 6 bases, with 12 bases between. There are 14 residues in the CDR3. The CDR3 protein is CASSQSTGTDTQYF. CDR3 in DNA: TGTGCCAGCAGCCAATCGACGGGGACCGATACGCAGTATTTT.

This clonotype was detected a few times. The chain carries TRBV12-3 or TRBV12-4 and TRBJ2-7, with D uncertain. V shed 6 bases and J shed 2 bases, with 11 bases lying between them. This CDR3 has 13 residues. The CDR3 protein is CASSTATTYEQYF. CDR3 nucleotides: TGTGCCAGCAGCACCGCGACGACCTACGAGCAGTACTTC.